This T cell receptor beta chain was observed in a study of blood T cell repertoires in COVID-19. On the study more broadly: Among Cohort 3 donors, those recovered had two negative PCRs, clearance, or symptom resolution.

The CDR3 extends over 17 amino acids. Per the germline V gene, CDR1 is SGHTA and CDR2 is FQGNSA. Trimming took 8 bases from V and 0 from J; bases not matched to a gene: 10. Data came from immunoSEQ multiplex PCR; TCRdb stores just in-frame clones and leaves some out. The sample has roughly 340,000 clones; around 87% are singletons. The rearrangement links TRBV7-2 to TRBJ2-1; 10 bases agree with TRBD2. The source of this sequence is a man aged 35 to 55 in a cohort exposed to, infected with or recovered from COVID-19 (not recorded which). The sequencing sample was made of PBMCs or T cells enriched from blood (not recorded which). Here the CDR3 DNA reads TGTGCCAGCTCGCAGACTAGCGGGCGCCGCTCCTACAATGAGCAGTTCTTC. This codes for CASSQTSGRRSYNEQFF.